In this sample, the clone carrying this TCR beta chain turned up a few times. Its cognate antigen is unknown. This sample is drawn from a study of blood T cells in healthy people across ages. Whole-study findings and limits: Age brought a roughly linear fall in TCR beta diversity measured per million T cells.

From germline, CDR1 is SGDLS and CDR2 YYNGEE. V shed 3 bases, J shed 4 bases, and the junction held 12 bases outside the gene matches. CDR3 length: 16 amino acids. PCR was performed a second time for about 7 to 12 cycles using a sample-barcoded 5' primer and a J-beta primer mix. Every cDNA molecule carried a tag from a template-switch adaptor bearing 12 random nucleotides. TCRdb processed the 5' RACE reads anew with MiXCR; each CDR3 protein has one entry. The sample consists of 920,000 or so distinct CDR3 sequences, 35% to 50% of them appearing once. The clonotype was recovered from a woman aged 55 to 70 in good health. Sequenced sample: blood. This chain links TRBV9 with TRBJ1-2; 7 bases align to TRBD1. CDR3 region: CASSEGIGGAGYGYTF. The CDR3 DNA reads as TGTGCCAGCAGCGAGGGTATAGGGGGCGCGGGCTATGGCTACACCTTC.